Listed below are T cell receptor beta chains from one sample, sequenced in a study of shared clonotypes between healthy human individuals. Some clones are missing from TCRdb's copy, which holds only in-frame ones; the method was immunoSEQ multiplex PCR. Here the sample spans millions of clones, roughly 91% being singletons. Sequenced: naive CD8+ T cells from PBMCs. The receptors shown here come from a man aged 18 to 30 in good health. Some clones in this sample may be carry-over from other donors' samples. Both conserved end residues are part of each CDR3. The order of the fields is J gene, V gene, D gene, CDR3 length, clone size, CDR3 protein, CDR3 DNA. D genes are given only for firm matches. Clone sizes are given selectively: once, few, many, or a class where the clone is expanded.

J: TRBJ2-1; V: TRBV13; D: TRBD1; length: 15; size: once; CDR3: CASSLAQGAYNEQFF; DNA: TGTGCCAGCAGCTTAGCACAGGGGGCTTACAATGAGCAGTTCTTC
J: TRBJ1-5; V: TRBV28; D: .; length: 15; size: .; CDR3: CASRILKRTNQPQHF; DNA: TGTGCCAGCAGGATACTAAAACGGACCAATCAGCCCCAGCATTTT
J: TRBJ2-1; V: TRBV7-9; D: .; length: 16; size: .; CDR3: CASDTIGPRSVHEQFF; DNA: TGTGCCAGCGACACAATCGGCCCCAGGAGTGTTCATGAGCAGTTCTTC
J: TRBJ2-7; V: TRBV2; D: .; length: 15; size: .; CDR3: CASSERQNPVSEQYF; DNA: TGTGCCAGCAGTGAAAGACAGAATCCTGTGAGCGAGCAGTACTTC
J: TRBJ2-1; V: TRBV25-1; D: TRBD1; length: 16; size: .; CDR3: CASSDRGQSVHNEQFF; DNA: TGTGCCAGCAGTGATCGGGGACAGTCTGTCCACAATGAGCAGTTCTTC
J: TRBJ1-1; V: TRBV29-1; D: .; length: 10; size: few; CDR3: CSVDPFEAFF; DNA: TGCAGCGTTGACCCGTTTGAAGCTTTCTTT
J: TRBJ2-7; V: TRBV5-1; D: .; length: 13; size: .; CDR3: CASSLGAGYEQYF; DNA: TGCGCCAGCAGCTTGGGCGCGGGTTACGAGCAGTACTTC
J: TRBJ2-5; V: TRBV4-1; D: TRBD2; length: 17; size: .; CDR3: CASSQVAREGLVETQYF; DNA: TGCGCCAGCAGCCAAGTAGCCAGGGAGGGTTTGGTGGAGACCCAGTACTTC
J: TRBJ1-5; V: TRBV9; D: .; length: 15; size: few; CDR3: CASSVAGNSNQPQHF; DNA: TGTGCCAGCAGCGTAGCAGGGAATAGCAATCAGCCCCAGCATTTT
J: TRBJ1-1; V: TRBV10-3; D: TRBD1; length: 17; size: .; CDR3: CAISVGSGQSANTEAFF; DNA: TGTGCCATCAGTGTAGGATCGGGACAGTCGGCAAACACTGAAGCTTTCTTT
J: TRBJ1-5; V: TRBV7-8; D: .; length: 16; size: .; CDR3: CASSQQRLPRDQPQHF; DNA: TGTGCCAGCAGCCAACAAAGACTCCCTCGGGATCAGCCCCAGCATTTT
J: TRBJ2-7; V: TRBV6-5; D: .; length: 12; size: .; CDR3: CASMPNPYEQYF; DNA: TGTGCCAGCATGCCCAACCCCTACGAGCAGTACTTC
J: TRBJ1-2; V: TRBV7-9; D: .; length: 14; size: .; CDR3: CASSLGVIGDGYTF; DNA: TGTGCCAGCAGCTTAGGGGTGATAGGTGACGGCTACACCTTC
J: TRBJ2-7; V: TRBV4-1; D: TRBD2; length: 15; size: .; CDR3: CASSQVSSGRGEQYF; DNA: TGCGCCAGCAGCCAAGTGTCTAGCGGGAGAGGCGAGCAGTACTTC
J: TRBJ1-2; V: TRBV2; D: .; length: 14; size: .; CDR3: CASSDSQGFYGYTF; DNA: TGTGCCAGCAGTGATTCCCAGGGGTTCTATGGCTACACCTTC
J: TRBJ1-2; V: TRBV6-1; D: .; length: 16; size: .; CDR3: CASSERAGAITYGYTF; DNA: TGTGCCAGCAGTGAACGTGCAGGGGCGATAACCTATGGCTACACCTTC
J: TRBJ1-1; V: TRBV7-2; D: .; length: 13; size: .; CDR3: CAEEGQLNTEAFF; DNA: TGTGCCGAAGAAGGACAGCTTAACACTGAAGCTTTCTTT
J: TRBJ1-1; V: TRBV5-1; D: .; length: 16; size: once; CDR3: CASSPLRAGTNTEAFF; DNA: TGCGCCAGCAGCCCTCTTAGGGCCGGCACGAACACTGAAGCTTTCTTT
J: TRBJ2-5; V: TRBV5-6; D: .; length: 14; size: once; CDR3: CASSLVTGQETQYF; DNA: TGTGCCAGCAGCTTGGTTACAGGACAAGAGACCCAGTACTTC
J: TRBJ1-1; V: TRBV11-3; D: .; length: 14; size: .; CDR3: CASGRGGTNTEAFF; DNA: TGTGCCAGCGGTAGAGGGGGGACGAACACTGAAGCTTTCTTT
J: TRBJ2-2; V: TRBV20-1; D: .; length: 11; size: .; CDR3: CSARQAGELFF; DNA: TGCAGTGCCCGTCAGGCCGGGGAGCTGTTTTTT
J: TRBJ1-1; V: TRBV7-6; D: TRBD1; length: 14; size: .; CDR3: CASSPTTGGTEAFF; DNA: TGTGCCAGCAGCCCTACGACAGGGGGGACTGAAGCTTTCTTT
J: TRBJ1-1; V: TRBV10-3; D: .; length: 17; size: .; CDR3: CAIGGNPNRAGNTEAFF; DNA: TGTGCCATCGGGGGGAACCCAAACAGGGCGGGTAACACTGAAGCTTTCTTT
J: TRBJ2-7; V: TRBV27; D: .; length: 15; size: .; CDR3: CASSLRQAPSYEQYF; DNA: TGTGCCAGCAGTTTACGACAGGCACCCTCCTACGAGCAGTACTTC
J: TRBJ2-1; V: TRBV9; D: TRBD2; length: 16; size: .; CDR3: CASSAGFAGAGNEQFF; DNA: TGTGCCAGCAGCGCCGGATTCGCGGGAGCAGGCAATGAGCAGTTCTTC
J: TRBJ2-3; V: TRBV28; D: .; length: 12; size: .; CDR3: CASSFEADTQYF; DNA: TGTGCCAGCAGTTTTGAAGCAGATACGCAGTATTTT
J: TRBJ1-1; V: TRBV28; D: .; length: 14; size: .; CDR3: CASSFPEGSVEAFF; DNA: TGTGCCAGCAGTTTCCCAGAAGGCTCCGTAGAAGCTTTCTTT
J: TRBJ1-1; V: TRBV7-8; D: .; length: 12; size: .; CDR3: CASSLIRNEAFF; DNA: TGTGCCAGCAGCTTAATCAGAAATGAAGCTTTCTTT
J: TRBJ2-3; V: TRBV11-3; D: TRBD1; length: 13; size: once; CDR3: CASSDRVTDTQYF; DNA: TGTGCCAGCAGCGACAGGGTCACAGATACGCAGTATTTT
J: TRBJ2-7; V: TRBV10-3; D: .; length: 12; size: .; CDR3: CAISETEYEQYF; DNA: TGTGCCATCAGTGAGACGGAATACGAGCAGTACTTC
J: TRBJ1-4; V: TRBV9; D: TRBD1; length: 16; size: .; CDR3: CASSVAGTGVNEKLFF; DNA: TGTGCCAGCAGCGTAGCTGGGACAGGGGTTAATGAAAAACTGTTTTTT